Below, 26 T cell receptor gamma chains from the same sample are listed, as sequenced in a study of gamma delta lymphoproliferative disorders and STAT genes. The receptor sequences were amplified from genomic DNA of peripheral blood mononuclear cells. TCRdb made new clone calls on the multiplex PCR reads using CATT. The profile covers roughly 1,400 gamma-chain clones, with 8.2% appearing a single time and more than 50% taken by the ten largest. The sample was blood. Source of these receptors: a human donor with gamma-delta T-cell large granular lymphocyte leukemia.

This clone is large within its sample. The J gene is TRGJ1 or TRGJ2, the V gene TRGV9. The J gene, absent from TCRdb, was called here by matching the DNA to germline. Germline CDR1 GITISATS, CDR2 ISYDGTV (reference sequence). The CDR3 runs 13 residues. The junction had 4 bases not matched to a gene; V was cut back by 0 bases and J by 5 bases. The DNA for the CDR3 is TGTGCCTTGTGGGAGGTGCGGAATTATAAGAAACTCTTT. This sequence encodes CALWEVRNYKKLF.

The sample holds many counts of this clone. The rearrangement joins TRGV5 to TRGJ1 or TRGJ2. The J gene comes from matching the DNA to germline here; TCRdb lacks it. Trimming at V came to 0 bases and at J to 6 bases, leaving 11 bases not matched to a gene. The V gene's germline CDR1 is VINAFY and CDR2 YDVSNSKD. The CDR3 contains 15 residues. CDR3 sequence: CATWDRPPRGYKKLF. In DNA form, the CDR3 reads TGTGCCACCTGGGACAGGCCCCCCAGGGGTTATAAGAAACTCTTT.

This chain joins TRGV8 and TRGJ1 or TRGJ2. The J gene is absent in TCRdb and was assigned here via DNA matching to germline. Germline lookup yields CDR1 VENAVY and CDR2 YDSYNSRV. V dropped 2 bases and J dropped 6; count of bases not matched to a gene: 1. This CDR3 has 11 residues. The CDR3 reads CATWDTYKKLF. CDR3 sequence (DNA): TGTGCCACCTGGGATACTTATAAGAAACTCTTT.

This clone is categorized as medium-sized. The identical CDR3 is also encoded by other nucleotide sequences in the sample. This chain connects TRGV3 to TRGJP1. The J gene was missing in TCRdb and was found by matching the end of the DNA to germline. This CDR3 region has 14 residues. V lost 0 bases to trimming and J lost 8 bases; unmatched junction nucleotides: 6. Germline V gene sequence: CDR1 VTNTFY, CDR2 YDVSTARD (reference sequence). CDR3 sequence reads: CATWDRPSGWFKIF. The CDR3 DNA sequence: TGTGCCACCTGGGACAGGCCATCCGGTTGGTTCAAGATATTT.

This clone was detected ten times or more. The chain has TRGV3 and TRGJ1 or TRGJ2. Since TCRdb gives no J gene, matching the DNA to germline was used here to assign it. CDR1 and CDR2 (germline): VTNTFY, YDVSTARD (reference sequence). Trimming at V came to 0 bases and at J to 4 bases, leaving 3 bases not matched to a gene. This CDR3 region has 13 residues. CDR3 in DNA: TGTGCCACCTGGGACAGGGTGTATTATAAGAAACTCTTT. Encoded protein: CATWDRVYYKKLF.

In this sample, this clone turned up many times. This sequence joins TRGV8 and TRGJP2. TCRdb is silent on the J gene; assignment here came from matching the DNA to germline. This CDR3 spans 16 amino acids. V shed 1 base, J shed 3 bases, and the junction held 8 bases outside the gene matches. Germline CDR1 VENAVY, CDR2 YDSYNSRV. The CDR3 DNA sequence: TGTGCCACCTGGGATAGAACAGACTGTAGTGATTGGATCAAGACGTTT. Translation gives CATWDRTDCSDWIKTF.

By its share, this clone is medium-sized (0.01 to 0.1%). CDR3 DNA sequence: TGTGCCACCTGGGATAGGCTTCGAAGTTATTATAAGAAACTCTTT. Protein product: CATWDRLRSYYKKLF. The V and J genes are TRGV8 and TRGJ1 or TRGJ2. As TCRdb names no J gene, one was assigned here on the basis of a DNA match to germline. Germline V gene sequence: CDR1 VENAVY, CDR2 YDSYNSRV. With 0 bases clipped from V and 3 bases from J, the junction kept 8 bases outside the gene matches. This CDR3 is built from 15 residues.

This clone has only a few counts. This chain uses TRGV9 with TRGJP. TCRdb does not report a J gene; here it was assigned by matching the DNA to germline references. The germline CDR1 and CDR2 sequences are GITISATS and ISYDGTV (reference sequence). V trimming: 0 bases; J trimming: 2 bases; junction bases outside the gene matches: 4. The CDR3 has 18 amino acids. CDR3: CALWEVGRQELGKKIKVF. CDR3 coding DNA: TGTGCCTTGTGGGAGGTGGGAAGGCAAGAGTTGGGCAAAAAAATCAAGGTATTT.

This clone appeared many times. The sample has other DNA sequences that encode this CDR3 too. The chain couples TRGV8 to TRGJ1 or TRGJ2. TCRdb records no J gene; here it was assigned by comparing the DNA to germline. Looked up from germline, CDR1 is VENAVY and CDR2 is YDSYNSRV. CDR3 length: 13 residues. Trimming took 1 base from V and 4 from J; bases not matched to a gene: 4. DNA of the CDR3: TGTGCCACCTGGGATAGAGGGTATTATAAGAAACTCTTT. Its protein product is CATWDRGYYKKLF.

This clone is medium-sized (0.01 to 0.1%) in the sample. The V gene is TRGV4, the J gene TRGJ1 or TRGJ2. The J gene is not listed in TCRdb, so it was assigned here from a DNA match to germline. The V gene's germline CDR1 is EGSTGY and CDR2 YDSYTSSV. Trimming removed 0 bases from V and 6 bases from J; junction bases left unmatched: 2. CDR3 length equals 12 residues. This chain's CDR3 is CATWDGPYKKLF. CDR3 DNA: TGTGCCACCTGGGATGGGCCTTATAAGAAACTCTTT.

This clone is medium-sized (0.01 to 0.1%) in the sample. The chain combines TRGV4 with TRGJ1 or TRGJ2. Assignment of the J gene here rests on matching the DNA to germline, because TCRdb gives none. J lost 5 bases, V lost 0 bases, and 4 bases had no gene match. Germline lookup yields CDR1 EGSTGY and CDR2 YDSYTSSV. This CDR3 comprises 13 residues. For the CDR3, the DNA is TGTGCCACCTGGGATGGGCGCAATTATAAGAAACTCTTT. Protein sequence: CATWDGRNYKKLF.

This clone was counted only a few times. This rearrangement joins TRGV9 to TRGJ1 or TRGJ2. Germline matching of the DNA provided the J gene here, since TCRdb leaves it blank. V shed 3 bases and J 3 bases; nucleotides not matched to a gene: 5. The V gene's germline CDR1 is GITISATS and CDR2 ISYDGTV (reference sequence). The CDR3 runs 13 residues. CDR3 DNA sequence: TGTGCCTTGTGGGAGCCCCCTTATTATAAGAAACTCTTT. It yields the protein CALWEPPYYKKLF.

This clone ranks as medium-sized. The rearrangement joins TRGV2 to TRGJP2. No J gene was available from TCRdb, and it was assigned here by a germline match of the DNA. The germline V gene encodes CDR1 EGSNGY and CDR2 YDSYNSKV. The trim removed 0 bases at V and 12 bases at J, leaving 7 bases unmatched. This CDR3 spans 13 amino acids. The CDR3 nucleotides read TGTGCCACCTGGGACGGGCCATCGGGGATCAAGACGTTT. Protein product: CATWDGPSGIKTF.

By share, this clone counts as medium-sized. The DNA is left out, because the CDR3 cannot be placed on it with certainty; the CDR3 is given as TCRdb lists it. The V gene is TRGV11; the J gene was not called. TRGV11 is an open reading frame whose function is uncertain. 16 amino acids form the CDR3, both terminal residues included. CDR3: CTTVPAGLEVSYKKLF.

This clone was seen many times. The chain is built from TRGV9 and TRGJ1 or TRGJ2. TCRdb carries no J gene annotation; the J gene was assigned here by matching the DNA with germline. Germline V gene lookup returns CDR1 GITISATS and CDR2 ISYDGTV (reference sequence). The V gene end was trimmed by 11 bases and the J gene end by 6 bases; junction bases not matched to a gene: 10. This CDR3 is 11 amino acids long. Here the CDR3 reads CASRLCYKKLF. CDR3 bases: TGTGCCTCCCGGTTGTGTTATAAGAAACTCTTT.

Concerning this clone itself: The limits of the CDR3 on the DNA are not certain, so only TCRdb's listed CDR3 is given. No J gene was assigned, while the V gene was called as TRGV11. TRGV11 is filed as an ORF, its function uncertain. The CDR3 numbers 19 amino acids, ends counted. The CDR3 region is CTTVPAGPPSGVSDWIKTF.

Ten or more counts support this clone. The identical CDR3 is also encoded by other nucleotide sequences in the sample. V is TRGV2 and J is TRGJ1 or TRGJ2. No J gene is reported in TCRdb; it was inferred here by comparing the DNA with germline. The CDR3 loop spans 13 amino acids. Trimming took 4 bases from V and 3 from J; bases not matched to a gene: 6. CDR1 EGSNGY and CDR2 YDSYNSKV come from the germline V gene. The CDR3 reads CATWDGTYYKKLF. The DNA of the CDR3 is TGTGCCACCTGGGATGGGACTTATTATAAGAAACTCTTT.

This clone was recorded once. The rearrangement joins TRGV2 to TRGJP2. No J gene was available from TCRdb, and it was assigned here by a germline match of the DNA. This CDR3 is 17 amino acids long. Germline trimming cut 6 bases from V and 0 bases from J; bases unmatched to any gene: 13. Germline lookup yields CDR1 EGSNGY and CDR2 YDSYNSKV. The CDR3: CATWTDSQNSSDWIKTF. The CDR3 nucleotides are TGTGCCACCTGGACGGATTCTCAAAATAGTAGTGATTGGATCAAGACGTTT.

This clone showed up many times. V usage is TRGV9 and J usage is TRGJ1 or TRGJ2. TCRdb is silent on the J gene; assignment here came from matching the DNA to germline. Losses at the gene ends were 2 bases for V and 7 bases for J; bases not matched to a gene: 17. The CDR3 consists of 16 residues. From germline, CDR1 is GITISATS and CDR2 ISYDGTV (reference sequence). In DNA form, the CDR3 reads TGTGCCTTGTGGGAGGGTTGGAGCTTATTAGTCTATAAGAAACTCTTT. This translates into CALWEGWSLLVYKKLF.

Relative to its sample, this clone is medium-sized (0.01 to 0.1%). The CDR3 DNA sequence: TGTGCCACCTGGGACCGCGGTTGGCAGGGTTGGTTCAAGATATTT. Protein sequence: CATWDRGWQGWFKIF. V is TRGV3 and J is TRGJP1. TCRdb gives no J gene; it was assigned here by matching the DNA to germline. The V and J ends lost 3 bases and 8 bases, in that order; junction bases with no gene match: 12. The V gene's germline CDR1 is VTNTFY and CDR2 YDVSTARD (reference sequence). The CDR3 runs to 15 residues.

Judged by abundance, this clone is medium-sized. Here the CDR3 reads CATWDRPPHKKLF. The CDR3, as DNA: TGTGCCACCTGGGACAGGCCCCCCCATAAGAAACTCTTT. The rearrangement links TRGV3 to TRGJ1 or TRGJ2. The J gene, absent from TCRdb, was called here by matching the DNA to germline. The V and J ends lost 0 bases and 8 bases, in that order; junction bases with no gene match: 7. Germline CDR1 is VTNTFY and CDR2 is YDVSTARD (reference sequence). The CDR3 length is 13 residues.

This clone was seen a handful of times. The TCRdb protein comes from a much larger clone and disagrees with this DNA's translation at residue 16, likely due to a read error; the protein given here is derived from the DNA. Within the sample, other DNA sequences also encode this same CDR3. The V gene is TRGV11, but the J gene lacks a call. TRGV11 counts as an open reading frame of uncertain function. The CDR3 covers 17 residues. CDR3 sequence (DNA): TGTGCCTGCTGGATTCTTAGGGATTATACCACTGGTTGGTTCAAGTTATTT. Protein product: CACWILRDYTTGWFKLF.

This clone showed up many times. This sequence is one base from a far larger clone and is likely a read error. The sample carries other DNA sequences with the same CDR3. The V gene call is TRGV2, and the J gene call is absent. Germline loops: CDR1 EGSNGY, CDR2 YDSYNSKV. The length of the CDR3 is 15 residues. CDR3 region: CATWDGRVNYYKKLF. CDR3 in DNA: TGTGCCACCTGGGACGGCCGAGTTAATTATTATAAGAAACTGTTT.

In this sample, this clone is medium-sized. The chain combines TRGV4 with TRGJ1 or TRGJ2. Assignment of the J gene here rests on matching the DNA to germline, because TCRdb gives none. The V gene end was trimmed by 1 base and the J gene end by 0 bases; junction bases not matched to a gene: 3. Germline values: CDR1 EGSTGY, CDR2 YDSYTSSV. The CDR3 spans 14 residues. CDR3: CATWDGMNYYKKLF. The CDR3 nucleotides read TGTGCCACCTGGGATGGAATGAATTATTATAAGAAACTCTTT.

V and J are TRGV11 and TRGJP1. The J gene, missing from TCRdb, was assigned here through DNA to germline matching. TRGV11 is treated as an ORF (open reading frame) with a function not yet certain. This CDR3 is built from 18 residues. Trimming removed 2 bases from V and 15 bases from J; junction bases left unmatched: 24. DNA for the CDR3: TGTGCCTGCTGGATTAGGCCCGCGAGCCAATACCACTGGTTGGTCAAGATATTT. It yields the protein CACWIRPASQYHWLVKIF.

Judged by abundance, this clone is medium-sized (0.01 to 0.1%). The V and J genes are TRGV10 and TRGJP1. TCRdb gives no J gene; it was assigned here by matching the DNA to germline. TRGV10 is classed as an ORF, of uncertain function. The CDR3 loop spans 18 amino acids. Trimming at V came to 8 bases and at J to 3 bases, leaving 19 bases not matched to a gene. The CDR3 spells CAAWDYRSGVATGWFKIF. As DNA, the CDR3 is TGTGCTGCGTGGGATTATAGATCTGGCGTCGCCACTGGTTGGTTCAAGATATTT.